This TCR beta chain was identified during a study of blood T cell repertoires in COVID-19. Profiling relied on immunoSEQ multiplex PCR, and the TCRdb table lists in-frame clones only, not all of them. The repertoire consists of approximately 210,000 clones, with about 92% occurring once and the leading ten covering 1% to 1.5%. The sample consisted of peripheral blood. The origin of this receptor is a man younger than 40 with acute or convalescent COVID-19.

The CDR3 DNA reads as TGTGCCAGTCACGGACAGCCGATGAACACTGAAGCTTTCTTT. Translated: CASHGQPMNTEAFF. V usage is TRBV19 and J usage is TRBJ1-1; a possible D gene is TRBD1 (6 bases). CDR3 length equals 14 residues. CDR1 and CDR2 (germline): LNHDA, SQIVND (reference sequence). V was cut by 8 bases and J by 0 bases, with 13 bases left in between. The entire variable domain, with the rest obtained from reference TRBV19 and TRBJ1-1, is as follows: DGGITQSPKYLFRKEGQNVTLSCEQNLNHDAMYWYRQDPGQGLRLIYYSQIVNDFQKGDIAEGYSVSREKKESFPLTVTSAQKNPTAFYLCASHGQPMNTEAFFGQGTRLTVV.